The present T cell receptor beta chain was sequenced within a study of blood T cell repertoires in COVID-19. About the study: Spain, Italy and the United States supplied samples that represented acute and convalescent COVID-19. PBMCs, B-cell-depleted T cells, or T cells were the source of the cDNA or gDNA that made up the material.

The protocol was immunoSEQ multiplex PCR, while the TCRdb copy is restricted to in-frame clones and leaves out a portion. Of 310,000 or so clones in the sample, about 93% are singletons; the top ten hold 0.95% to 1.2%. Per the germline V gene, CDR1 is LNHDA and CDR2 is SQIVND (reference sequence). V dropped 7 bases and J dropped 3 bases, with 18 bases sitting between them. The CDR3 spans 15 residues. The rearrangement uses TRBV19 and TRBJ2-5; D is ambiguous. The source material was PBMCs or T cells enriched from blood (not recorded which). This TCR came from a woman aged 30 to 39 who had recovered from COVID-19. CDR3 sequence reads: CASTTERGGEETQYF. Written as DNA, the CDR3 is TGTGCCAGTACCACTGAACGAGGTGGAGAAGAGACCCAGTACTTC.